The T cell receptor beta chain described here comes from a study of shared clonotypes between healthy human individuals. To note about this clone: No antigen is known for it.

V was clipped by 1 base and J by 2 bases, with 3 bases between them. The germline CDR1 and CDR2 sequences are SEHNR and FQNEAQ (reference sequence). The CDR3 has 13 residues. On sorted subsets, replicate PCRs used approximately 190 ng DNA, or 31,000 or so T cell genomes. Measured with immunoSEQ multiplex PCR; TCRdb has only the in-frame clones, and not every one. Here the sample spans some 2 million clones, about 95% being singletons. Notes on the study in general: Among donors, sharing of clonotypes was expected to be affected by sequencing depth. Estimated richness was generally greater in naive than memory subsets. Sharing across four donors was highest in naive CD4 (about 5%) and lowest in memory CD8 (roughly 0.4%).

CD8 cells regarded as naive lacked CD45RO, were positively chosen for CCR7, and omitted terminally differentiated effector memory CD45RA+ cells. This chain joins TRBV7-9 and TRBJ2-4; D not resolved. The sample taken for sequencing was naive CD8+ T cells sorted from blood. The TCR originated in a man between 18 and 29 years old in good health. CDR3 DNA: TGTGCCAGCAGCTTAGGACCCAAAAACATTCAGTACTTC. Its protein product is CASSLGPKNIQYF.